There are a few counts of the clone carrying this TCR beta chain. The antigen is not known. Some clones are missing from TCRdb's copy, which holds only in-frame ones; the method was immunoSEQ multiplex PCR. The repertoire holds approximately 6,400 clones, 78% seen once, with 3.5% to 4.5% in the top ten. This specimen belongs to a study of PD-1 blockade in classical Hodgkin lymphoma. Study-wide results and limits: The study reported lower baseline TCR diversity in newly diagnosed patients than in healthy donors. Diversity similar to that of newly diagnosed patients was seen at baseline in complete responders.

Germline lookup yields CDR1 SGHAT and CDR2 FQNNGV. This CDR3 has 13 amino acids. The V segment lost 3 bases and the J segment 7 bases; nucleotides outside the gene matches: 5. Brentuximab vedotin exposure varied, and every patient relapsed after autologous stem cell transplantation. Purification of CD4+ T cells from thawed PBMCs was achieved by magnetic negative selection. Complete response, partial response or progressive disease constituted the best response categories observed. The chain recombines TRBV11-2 with TRBJ2-7, with 8 bases matching TRBD2. The sequencing used CD4+ T cells from blood, collected at baseline. The TCR was taken from a human donor with classical Hodgkin lymphoma. CDR3: CASSLARGGEQYF. The CDR3 coding sequence is TGTGCCAGCAGCTTGGCCCGGGGGGGGGAGCAGTACTTC.